A selection of T cell receptor beta chains follows, all from one sample in a study of T cells expressing NK-cell markers. TCRdb derives one entry per CDR3 protein from the 5' RACE reads, leaving out DNA. Here the sample table reports around 470,000 distinct CDR3 sequences. Sequencing was done on a sample of blood T cells: a sorted CD56 or NKG2C T cell subset, CD4+ or CD8+ T cells, or bulk PBMC T cells (not recorded which). The source of these receptors is a woman between 50 and 59 years old in good health. CDR3s include the opening cysteine and the closing phenylalanine or tryptophan.

j_call,v_call,cdr3_aa
TRBJ2-1,TRBV20-1,CSAIWDSNEQFF
TRBJ2-3,TRBV3-1,CASSLLLAGGSDTQYF
TRBJ2-3,TRBV12-3/TRBV12-4,CASSSAAFTDTQYF
TRBJ1-2,TRBV19,CASSHRGSTYGYTF
TRBJ1-1,TRBV7-2,CASSLGDRVRPNTEAFF
TRBJ2-2,TRBV3-1,CASSPSSGRFTGELFF
TRBJ2-5,TRBV18,CASSPRSQETQYF
TRBJ2-5,TRBV13,CASSSLRAGVTQYF
TRBJ2-2,TRBV20-1,CSARGLAGGGELFF
TRBJ2-3,TRBV14,CASSPQLAGTQYF
TRBJ1-1,TRBV9,CASSPRTGVSTEAFF
TRBJ2-3,TRBV12-3/TRBV12-4,CASSFTQGLGDTQYF
TRBJ2-5,TRBV20-1,CSATHPDGETQYF
TRBJ1-1,TRBV11-1,CASSLPAANTEAFF
TRBJ1-1,TRBV6-1,CASKKETGVLEAFF
TRBJ1-1,TRBV20-1,CSARQGVLNTEAFF
TRBJ1-3,TRBV15,CATSRGQDGTIYF
TRBJ1-6,TRBV27,CATRERQGVNSPLHF
TRBJ2-1,TRBV6-5,CASTSPTSGSNEQFF
TRBJ1-2,TRBV7-9,CASSLSDNYGYTF
TRBJ2-1,TRBV20-1,CSASASGRMDEQFF
TRBJ2-5,TRBV20-1,CSSSWVGQETQYF
TRBJ1-4,TRBV4-1,CASSHSTSNVEKLFF
TRBJ2-7,TRBV7-9,CASSPLAGGAEQYF
TRBJ1-1,TRBV11-3,CASSLTAEAFF
TRBJ2-2,TRBV27,CASTAGWDTGELFF
TRBJ2-1,TRBV14,CASSQVLGDEQFF
TRBJ2-5,TRBV7-2,CASSFTRPGLSQETQYF
TRBJ2-2,TRBV7-3,CASSPKRSANTGELFF
TRBJ2-2,TRBV11-2,CASSSPGGKRAGELFF
TRBJ2-1,TRBV13,CASSLRLAGAQFF